Sequencing of this TCR beta chain was carried out in a study of T cells in Graves' hyperthyroidism and ophthalmopathy. Whole-study findings and limits: Researchers found most expanded thyroid clonotypes above 0.001 in blood as well.

Germline trimming cut 4 bases from V and 4 bases from J; bases unmatched to any gene: 6. The CDR3 covers 15 residues. The germline V gene encodes CDR1 MNHNS and CDR2 SASEGT. It was RNA transcripts that yielded the amplified TCR beta CDR3 regions. When the TCR CDR3 underwent first-round RT-PCR, the HTBI primer set was used. TCRdb called the multiplex PCR reads again in MiXCR, with one record for every CDR3 protein. The profile shows about 620,000 distinct CDR3 sequences, roughly 15% of them singletons. Diagnoses rested on clinical symptoms, serum thyroxine and TRAb, thyroid ultrasound and orbital computed tomography. This clonotype has more than one count but fewer than ten. Its specificity is unknown.

Sequenced input: blood. The clonotype originates from a woman aged 25 to 39 with Graves' hyperthyroidism. The J gene is TRBJ2-7, the V gene TRBV6-1, with 11 bases aligning to TRBD1. For the CDR3, the DNA is TGTGCCAGCAGTGCCCCCGGGACAGGGGGATACGAGCAGTACTTC. It is translated as CASSAPGTGGYEQYF.